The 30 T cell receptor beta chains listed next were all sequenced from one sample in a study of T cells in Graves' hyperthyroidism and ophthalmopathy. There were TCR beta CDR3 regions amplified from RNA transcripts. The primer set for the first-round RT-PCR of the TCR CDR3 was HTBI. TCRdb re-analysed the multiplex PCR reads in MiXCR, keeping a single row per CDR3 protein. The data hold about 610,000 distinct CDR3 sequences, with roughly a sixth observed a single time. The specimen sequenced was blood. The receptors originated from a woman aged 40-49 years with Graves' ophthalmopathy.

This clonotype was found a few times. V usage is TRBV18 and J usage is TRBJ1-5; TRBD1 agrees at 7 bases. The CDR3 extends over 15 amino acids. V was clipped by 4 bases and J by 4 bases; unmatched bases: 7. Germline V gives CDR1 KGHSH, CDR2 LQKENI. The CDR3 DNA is TGTGCCAGCTCACGCGACAGGGTAGAGAATCAGCCCCAGCATTTT. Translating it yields CASSRDRVENQPQHF.

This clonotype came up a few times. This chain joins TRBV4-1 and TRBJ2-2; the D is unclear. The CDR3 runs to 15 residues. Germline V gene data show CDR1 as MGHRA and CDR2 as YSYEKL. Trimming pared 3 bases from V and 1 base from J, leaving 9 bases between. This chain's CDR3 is CASSQAQMNTGELFF. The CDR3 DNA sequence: TGCGCCAGCAGCCAGGCGCAGATGAACACCGGGGAGCTGTTTTTT.

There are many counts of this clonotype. CDR3 coding DNA: TGTGCCAGCAGATCGGGCGGCAGAGGCTACACCTTC. Residues: CASRSGGRGYTF. This chain joins TRBV2 and TRBJ1-2, with D unresolved. V was shortened by 6 bases and J by 8 bases, with 13 bases between the two germline ends. The CDR3 runs 12 residues. From germline, CDR1 is SNHLY and CDR2 FYNNEI.

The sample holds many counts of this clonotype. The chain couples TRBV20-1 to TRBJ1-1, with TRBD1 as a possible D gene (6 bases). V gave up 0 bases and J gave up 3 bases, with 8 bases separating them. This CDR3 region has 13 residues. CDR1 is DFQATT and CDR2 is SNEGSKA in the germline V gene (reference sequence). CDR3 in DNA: TGCAGTGCTAGAGAACACAGGGACACTGAAGCTTTCTTT. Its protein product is CSAREHRDTEAFF.

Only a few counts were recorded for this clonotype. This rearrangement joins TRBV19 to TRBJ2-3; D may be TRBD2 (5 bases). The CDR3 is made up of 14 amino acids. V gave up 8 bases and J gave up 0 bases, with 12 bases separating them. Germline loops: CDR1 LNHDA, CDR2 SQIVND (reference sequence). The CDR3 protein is CASSGLTSTDTQYF. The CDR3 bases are TGTGCCAGTTCAGGACTGACTAGCACAGATACGCAGTATTTT.

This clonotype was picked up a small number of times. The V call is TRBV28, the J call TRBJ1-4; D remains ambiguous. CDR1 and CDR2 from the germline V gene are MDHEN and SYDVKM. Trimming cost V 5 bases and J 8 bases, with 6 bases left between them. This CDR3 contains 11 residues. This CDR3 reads CASSVQEKLFF. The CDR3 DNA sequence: TGTGCCAGCAGTGTACAGGAAAAACTGTTTTTT.

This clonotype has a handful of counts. As DNA, the CDR3 is TGTGCCAGCGCCGGGACTAGCGGGAGTCTTGGCACAGATACGCAGTATTTT. Residues: CASAGTSGSLGTDTQYF. V gene TRBV28 combines with J gene TRBJ2-3; 14 nucleotides match TRBD2. Per the germline V gene, CDR1 is MDHEN and CDR2 is SYDVKM. The CDR3 runs to 17 residues. J was trimmed by 1 base and V by 8 bases; bases with no gene match: 8.

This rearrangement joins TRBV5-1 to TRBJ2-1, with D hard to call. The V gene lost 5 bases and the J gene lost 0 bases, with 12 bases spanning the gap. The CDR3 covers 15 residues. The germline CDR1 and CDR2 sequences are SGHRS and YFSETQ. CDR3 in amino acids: CASSLITSSYNEQFF. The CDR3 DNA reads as TGCGCCAGCAGTCTGATTACCAGCTCCTACAATGAGCAGTTCTTC.

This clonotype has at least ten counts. The CDR3: CSARDLWGGDEQFF. The CDR3 DNA follows: TGCAGTGCTAGAGATCTTTGGGGGGGGGATGAGCAGTTCTTC. The chain links TRBV20-1 to TRBJ2-1, with 7 bases aligning to TRBD2. Trimming at V came to 0 bases and at J to 8 bases, leaving 7 bases not matched to a gene. In germline, CDR1 is DFQATT, CDR2 SNEGSKA (reference sequence). The CDR3 contains 14 residues.

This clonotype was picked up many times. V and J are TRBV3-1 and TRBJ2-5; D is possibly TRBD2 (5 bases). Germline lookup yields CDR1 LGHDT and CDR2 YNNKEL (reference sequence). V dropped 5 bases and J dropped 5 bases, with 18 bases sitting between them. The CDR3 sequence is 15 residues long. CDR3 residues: CASSIRTQPKETQYF. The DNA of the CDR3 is TGTGCCAGCAGCATCCGGACTCAGCCCAAGGAGACCCAGTACTTC.

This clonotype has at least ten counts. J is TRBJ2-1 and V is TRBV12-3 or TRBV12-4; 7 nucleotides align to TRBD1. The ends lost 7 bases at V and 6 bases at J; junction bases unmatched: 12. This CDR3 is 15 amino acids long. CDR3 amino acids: CASIVSGTEVNEQFF. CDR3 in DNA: TGTGCCAGCATAGTGTCCGGGACAGAGGTCAATGAGCAGTTCTTC.

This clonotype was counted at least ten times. In DNA form, the CDR3 reads TGTGCCAGCAGTTTAAGGGTAGCGGGGAATAATGAGCAGTTCTTC. This translates into CASSLRVAGNNEQFF. This chain connects TRBV12-3 or TRBV12-4 to TRBJ2-1, with 8 bases that match TRBD2. CDR3 length: 15 amino acids. With V trimmed by 2 bases and J by 7 bases, 7 bases remained unmatched.

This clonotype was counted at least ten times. CDR3 in amino acids: CASSSPRPGSGFFEQYF. Written as DNA, the CDR3 is TGTGCCAGCAGTTCACCCAGACCCGGGAGCGGGTTTTTCGAGCAGTACTTC. The chain employs TRBV28 and TRBJ2-7; possibly TRBD2 for D (6 bases). V lost 4 bases and J lost 6, with 25 bases in between. The germline V gene has CDR1 MDHEN and CDR2 SYDVKM. The CDR3 runs to 17 residues. Together with reference TRBV28 and TRBJ2-7, the CDR3 gives the full variable domain: DVKVTQSSRYLVKRTGEKVFLECVQDMDHENMFWYRQDPGLGLRLIYFSYDVKMKEKGDIPEGYSVSREKKERFSLILESASTNQTSMYLCASSSPRPGSGFFEQYFGPGTRLTVT.

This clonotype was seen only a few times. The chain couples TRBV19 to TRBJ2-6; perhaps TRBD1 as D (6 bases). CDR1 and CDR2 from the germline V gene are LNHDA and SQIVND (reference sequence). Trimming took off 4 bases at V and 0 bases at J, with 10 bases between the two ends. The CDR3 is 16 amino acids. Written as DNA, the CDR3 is TGTGCCAGTAGTAATGGGGGCACCTCTGGGGCCAACGTCCTGACTTTC. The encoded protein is CASSNGGTSGANVLTF.

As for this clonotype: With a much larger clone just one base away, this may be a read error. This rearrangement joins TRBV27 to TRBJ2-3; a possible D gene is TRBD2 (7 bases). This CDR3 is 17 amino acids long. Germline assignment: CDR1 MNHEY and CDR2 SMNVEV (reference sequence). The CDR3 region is CAGSLRPGGFLADTQYF. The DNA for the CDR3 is TGTGCCGGCAGTTTACGTCCGGGGGGCTTTTTGGCAGATACGCAGTATTTT.

The CDR3 loop reads CASRPDNYGYTF. The CDR3 coding sequence is TGTGCCAGTAGACCCGACAACTATGGCTACACCTTC. The J gene is TRBJ1-2, the V gene TRBV19; no reliable D call. This CDR3 has 12 amino acids. V was shortened by 6 bases and J by 2 bases, with 7 bases between the two germline ends. Germline CDR1 and CDR2: LNHDA and SQIVND (reference sequence).

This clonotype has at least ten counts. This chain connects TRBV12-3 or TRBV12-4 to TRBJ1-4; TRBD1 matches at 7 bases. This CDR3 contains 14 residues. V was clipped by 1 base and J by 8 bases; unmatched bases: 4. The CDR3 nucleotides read TGTGCCAGCAGTTTAGGGACAGGCCACGAAAAACTGTTTTTT. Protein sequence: CASSLGTGHEKLFF.

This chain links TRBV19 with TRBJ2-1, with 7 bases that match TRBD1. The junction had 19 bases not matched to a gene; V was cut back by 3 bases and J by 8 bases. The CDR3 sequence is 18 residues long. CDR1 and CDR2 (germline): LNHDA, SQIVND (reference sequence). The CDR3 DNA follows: TGTGCCAGTAGTATTGACCCCCCTGGACAGGTTTTTCACGATGAGCAGTTCTTC. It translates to CASSIDPPGQVFHDEQFF.

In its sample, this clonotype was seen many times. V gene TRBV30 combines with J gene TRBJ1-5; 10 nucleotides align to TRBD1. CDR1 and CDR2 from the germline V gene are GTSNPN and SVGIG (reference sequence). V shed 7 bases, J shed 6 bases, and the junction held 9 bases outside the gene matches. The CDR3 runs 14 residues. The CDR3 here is CASGAGTGVQPQHF. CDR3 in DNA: TGTGCCTCGGGGGCCGGGACAGGGGTTCAGCCCCAGCATTTT.

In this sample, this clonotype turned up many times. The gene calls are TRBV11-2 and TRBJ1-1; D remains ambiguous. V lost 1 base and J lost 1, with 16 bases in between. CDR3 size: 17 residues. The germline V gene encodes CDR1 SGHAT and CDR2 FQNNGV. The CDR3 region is CASSLGNWRGSNTEAFF. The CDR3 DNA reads TGTGCCAGCAGCTTAGGGAATTGGCGGGGTTCGAACACTGAAGCTTTCTTT.

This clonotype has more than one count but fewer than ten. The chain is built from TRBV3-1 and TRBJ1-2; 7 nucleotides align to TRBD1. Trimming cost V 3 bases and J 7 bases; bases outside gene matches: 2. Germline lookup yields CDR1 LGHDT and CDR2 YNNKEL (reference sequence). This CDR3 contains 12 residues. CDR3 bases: TGTGCCAGCAGCCACCGGGACAGTGGCTACACCTTC. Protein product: CASSHRDSGYTF.

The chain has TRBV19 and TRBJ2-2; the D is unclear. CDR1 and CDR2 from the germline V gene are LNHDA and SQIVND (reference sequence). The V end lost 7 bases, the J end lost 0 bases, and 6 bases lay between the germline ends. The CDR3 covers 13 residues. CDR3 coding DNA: TGTGCCAGTACAGCTTCGAACACCGGGGAGCTGTTTTTT. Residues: CASTASNTGELFF. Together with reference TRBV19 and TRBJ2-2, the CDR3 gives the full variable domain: DGGITQSPKYLFRKEGQNVTLSCEQNLNHDAMYWYRQDPGQGLRLIYYSQIVNDFQKGDIAEGYSVSREKKESFPLTVTSAQKNPTAFYLCASTASNTGELFFGEGSRLTVL.

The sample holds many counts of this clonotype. The CDR3 bases are TGTGCCACCCGGACAGGAATCACAGATACGCAGTATTTT. Protein product: CATRTGITDTQYF. This chain joins TRBV2 and TRBJ2-3, with 7 bases fitting TRBD1. The V segment lost 10 bases and the J segment 2 bases; nucleotides outside the gene matches: 6. CDR3 size: 13 residues. Germline V gene lookup returns CDR1 SNHLY and CDR2 FYNNEI.

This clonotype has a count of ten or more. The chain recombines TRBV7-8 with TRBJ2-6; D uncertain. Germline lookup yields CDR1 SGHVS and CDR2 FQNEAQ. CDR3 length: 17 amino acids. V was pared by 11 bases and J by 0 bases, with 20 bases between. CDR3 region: CAAHQGLGFSGANVLTF. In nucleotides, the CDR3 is TGTGCCGCCCACCAAGGGTTGGGGTTCTCTGGGGCCAACGTCCTGACTTTC.

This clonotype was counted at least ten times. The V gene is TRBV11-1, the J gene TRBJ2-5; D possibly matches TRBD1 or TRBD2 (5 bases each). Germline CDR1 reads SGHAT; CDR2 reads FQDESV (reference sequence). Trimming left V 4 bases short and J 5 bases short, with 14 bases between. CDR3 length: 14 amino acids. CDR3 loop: CASSWGSGMETQYF. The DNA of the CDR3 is TGTGCCAGCAGCTGGGGGTCTGGGATGGAGACCCAGTACTTC.

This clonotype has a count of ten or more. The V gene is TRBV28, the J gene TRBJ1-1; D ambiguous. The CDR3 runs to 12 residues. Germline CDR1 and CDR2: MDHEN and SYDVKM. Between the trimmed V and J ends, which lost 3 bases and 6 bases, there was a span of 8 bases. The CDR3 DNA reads TGTGCCAGCAGTTTGGCGGTGTCTGAAGCTTTCTTT. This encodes CASSLAVSEAFF.

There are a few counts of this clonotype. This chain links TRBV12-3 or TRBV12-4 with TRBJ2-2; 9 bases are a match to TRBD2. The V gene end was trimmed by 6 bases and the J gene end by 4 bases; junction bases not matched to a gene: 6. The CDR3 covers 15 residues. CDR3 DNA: TGTGCCAGCAGCTTCCTTAGCGGGAGCACCGGGGAGCTGTTTTTT. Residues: CASSFLSGSTGELFF.

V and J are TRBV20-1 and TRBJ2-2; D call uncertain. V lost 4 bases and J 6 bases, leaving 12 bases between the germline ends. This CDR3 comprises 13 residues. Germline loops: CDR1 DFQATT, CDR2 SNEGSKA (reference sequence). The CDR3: CSAKREVAGELFF. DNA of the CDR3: TGCAGTGCTAAACGAGAGGTCGCCGGGGAGCTGTTTTTT.

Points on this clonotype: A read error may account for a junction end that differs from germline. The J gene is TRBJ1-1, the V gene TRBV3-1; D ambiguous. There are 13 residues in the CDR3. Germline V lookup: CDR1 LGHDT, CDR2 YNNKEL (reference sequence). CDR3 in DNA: TGTGCCAGCAGCCTGGCCATGAACACTGAAGCTCTCTTT. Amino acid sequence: CASSLAMNTEALF.

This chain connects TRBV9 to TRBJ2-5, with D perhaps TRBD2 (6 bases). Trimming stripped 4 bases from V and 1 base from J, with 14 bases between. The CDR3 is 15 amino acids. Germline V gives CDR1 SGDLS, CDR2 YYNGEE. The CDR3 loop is CASSSGGTVQETQYF. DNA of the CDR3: TGTGCCAGCAGCTCGGGCGGGACGGTCCAAGAGACCCAGTACTTC.